A single sample is the source of the 18 T cell receptor beta chains below, sequenced in a study of Ad26.COV2.S vaccination and SARS-CoV-2 variants. The repertoire was sequenced with immunoSEQ multiplex PCR; TCRdb's copy has only in-frame clones and lacks some. This table holds about 400,000 clones, roughly 90% found once. Documented treatment: some 19 received Ad26.COV2.S at low or high dose, single or two shots; several received placebo; per-sample allocation not given. Day 63 following the first vaccine or placebo injection was when the samples were taken. Sequences were derived from peripheral blood, sampled in a trial of Ad26.COV2.S vaccine versus placebo. All receptors derive from a person between 18 and 59 years old who received the Ad26.COV2.S COVID-19 vaccine or a placebo.

The chain joins TRBV7-2 to TRBJ2-1; a weak D match, TRBD1 (6 bases). This CDR3 has 18 amino acids. Trimming removed 4 bases at V and 0 bases at J, with 19 bases between. Germline CDR1 and CDR2: SGHTA and FQGNSA. DNA of the CDR3: TGTGCCAGCAGCTCATTATCCGTACAGGGCCGCTCCTACAATGAGCAGTTCTTC. The encoded protein is CASSSLSVQGRSYNEQFF.

The chain links TRBV28 to TRBJ1-4; D is unclear. The CDR3 loop spans 13 amino acids. Trimming removed 2 bases from V and 8 bases from J, with 9 bases in between. The germline V gene encodes CDR1 MDHEN and CDR2 SYDVKM. As DNA, the CDR3 is TGTGCCAGCAGTTTAGGATCACAGGAAAAACTGTTTTTT. Protein: CASSLGSQEKLFF.

This clone was detected a few times. This chain uses TRBV11-1 with TRBJ1-6; TRBD1 aligns across 11 bases. Germline V lookup: CDR1 SGHAT, CDR2 FQDESV (reference sequence). V shed 5 bases and J 7 bases; nucleotides not matched to a gene: 4. This CDR3 region has 15 residues. This CDR3 reads CASSGRDRGNSPLHF. The CDR3 nucleotides are TGTGCCAGCAGCGGCCGGGACAGGGGGAATTCACCCCTCCACTTT.

The rearrangement joins TRBV28 to TRBJ1-5, with D perhaps matching TRBD1 (6 bases). Trimming took 4 bases from V and 0 from J, leaving 10 bases between them. The CDR3 spans 15 residues. Per the germline V gene, CDR1 is MDHEN and CDR2 is SYDVKM. The CDR3 DNA sequence: TGTGCCAGCAGTTGGGACATTAATAGCAATCAGCCCCAGCATTTT. Its translation is CASSWDINSNQPQHF.

The V gene is TRBV5-5, the J gene TRBJ2-2; 10 nucleotides agree with TRBD1. The CDR3 length is 16 residues. Germline V gene data show CDR1 as SGHKS and CDR2 as YYEKEE (reference sequence). V was clipped by 4 bases and J by 1 base; unmatched bases: 4. The CDR3 here is CASSTGQGRNTGELFF. The CDR3, as DNA: TGTGCCAGCAGCACGGGACAGGGGAGGAACACCGGGGAGCTGTTTTTT.

Only one count was recorded for this clone. This chain joins TRBV7-3 and TRBJ2-1; D is perhaps TRBD1 (5 bases). The CDR3 totals 13 residues. Germline lookup yields CDR1 SGHTA and CDR2 FQGTGA. Between the trimmed V and J ends, which lost 6 bases and 4 bases, there was a span of 10 bases. CDR3 nucleotides: TGTGCCAGCAGTTACGCAGGGTACAATGAGCAGTTCTTC. This gives the protein CASSYAGYNEQFF.

The CDR3 reads CASSQVPGQGLNEQYF. The DNA of the CDR3 is TGTGCCAGCAGCCAAGTTCCGGGACAGGGACTGAACGAGCAGTACTTC. The chain links TRBV3-1 (or the pseudogene TRBV3-2) to TRBJ2-7, with 9 bases aligning to TRBD1. V lost 1 base, J lost 5 bases, and 9 bases stayed unmatched. The CDR3 is 16 amino acids. Germline V CDR1 and CDR2: LGHDT, YNNKEL (reference sequence).

The rearrangement links TRBV28 to TRBJ2-3; the match to TRBD1 covers 7 bases. The CDR3 is made up of 15 amino acids. V was clipped by 6 bases and J by 3 bases; unmatched bases: 9. Germline V gives CDR1 MDHEN, CDR2 SYDVKM. This CDR3 reads CASSPWQDRTDTQYF. The CDR3 coding sequence is TGTGCCAGCAGCCCCTGGCAGGACAGGACAGATACGCAGTATTTT. The full variable domain, with the rest looked up from reference TRBV28 and TRBJ2-3, is DVKVTQSSRYLVKRTGEKVFLECVQDMDHENMFWYRQDPGLGLRLIYFSYDVKMKEKGDIPEGYSVSREKKERFSLILESASTNQTSMYLCASSPWQDRTDTQYFGPGTRLTVL.

J is TRBJ2-6 and V is TRBV9; D might be TRBD1 or TRBD2, each matching 5 bases. Trimming took 3 bases from V and 3 from J, leaving 13 bases between them. Germline V lookup: CDR1 SGDLS, CDR2 YYNGEE. The length of the CDR3 is 16 residues. The CDR3 reads CASSDGTASGANVLTF. CDR3 DNA: TGTGCCAGCAGCGACGGGACGGCCAGTGGGGCCAACGTCCTGACTTTC.

A single count supports this clone. The chain couples TRBV28 to TRBJ2-7, with D tentatively TRBD2 (6 bases). The CDR3 consists of 12 residues. V gave up 10 bases and J gave up 2 bases, with 12 bases separating them. Germline-derived CDR1 and CDR2 are MDHEN and SYDVKM. CDR3 amino acids: CATQDYAYEQYF. CDR3 nucleotides: TGTGCCACACAGGACTACGCCTACGAGCAGTACTTC.

CDR3 DNA sequence: TGTGCCAGCAGTGAACAGGGGAATCAGCCCCAGCATTTT. Translated, it gives CASSEQGNQPQHF. The V gene is TRBV6-1, the J gene TRBJ1-5, with D perhaps matching TRBD1 (6 bases). This CDR3 region has 13 residues. The V end was cut by 2 bases, the J end by 4 bases, with 6 bases between. Germline CDR1 reads MNHNS; CDR2 reads SASEGT.

This clone appeared a few times. The CDR3 DNA reads TGCGCCAGCAGCTTGGAAGGCAATGAGCAGTTCTTC. It yields the protein CASSLEGNEQFF. The chain has TRBV5-1 and TRBJ2-1; no firm D call. The CDR3 runs to 12 residues. Trimming cost V 0 bases and J 6 bases, with 4 bases left between them. Germline-derived CDR1 and CDR2 are SGHRS and YFSETQ.

The chain carries TRBV7-2 and TRBJ1-5; D is undetermined. This CDR3 region has 15 residues. CDR1 is SGHTA and CDR2 is FQGNSA in the germline V gene. Deletions cut 1 base from V and 0 bases from J, with 7 bases between. In nucleotides, the CDR3 is TGTGCCAGCAGCTTAGGGGCAGGTAGCAATCAGCCCCAGCATTTT. Protein sequence: CASSLGAGSNQPQHF. Complete variable domain (other parts from reference TRBV7-2 and TRBJ1-5): GAGVSQSPSNKVTEKGKDVELRCDPISGHTALYWYRQSLGQGLEFLIYFQGNSAPDKSGLPSDRFSAERTGGSVSTLTIQRTQQEDSAVYLCASSLGAGSNQPQHFGDGTRLSIL.

The chain uses TRBV29-1 and TRBJ2-5; a possible D gene is TRBD2 (5 bases). The CDR3 consists of 9 residues. The V end was cut by 7 bases, the J end by 5 bases, with 5 bases between. Germline values: CDR1 SQVTM, CDR2 ANQGSEA. The chain's CDR3 is CSAGETQYF. CDR3 DNA: TGCAGCGCGGGGGAGACCCAGTACTTC. Supplemented by reference TRBV29-1 and TRBJ2-5, the full variable domain reads SAVISQKPSRDICQRGTSLTIQCQVDSQVTMMFWYRQQPGQSLTLIATANQGSEATYESGFVIDKFPISRPNLTFSTLTVSNMSPEDSSIYLCSAGETQYFGPGTRLLVL.

This chain links TRBV7-3 with TRBJ1-6; 7 nucleotides agree with TRBD1. Germline V gene lookup returns CDR1 SGHTA and CDR2 FQGTGA. There are 13 residues in the CDR3. The ends lost 4 bases at V and 9 bases at J; junction bases unmatched: 3. Here the CDR3 DNA reads TGTGCCAGCAGCTCGACAGGGATTTCACCCCTCCACTTT. As protein: CASSSTGISPLHF.

V usage is TRBV30 and J usage is TRBJ2-1; TRBD1 aligns across 7 bases. The CDR3 sequence is 13 residues long. J gave up 6 bases and V 5 bases, and 7 bases lay outside the gene matches. Per the germline V gene, CDR1 is GTSNPN and CDR2 is SVGIG (reference sequence). The CDR3 protein is CAWARDSSNEQFF. The CDR3 DNA follows: TGTGCCTGGGCCCGGGACAGTTCCAATGAGCAGTTCTTC. Using reference TRBV30 and TRBJ2-1 for the parts outside the CDR3, the full variable domain is SQTIHQWPATLVQPVGSPLSLECTVEGTSNPNLYWYRQAAGRGLQLLFYSVGIGQISSEVPQNLSASRPQDRQFILSSKKLLLSDSGFYLCAWARDSSNEQFFGPGTRLTVL.

This clone has just one count. The genes are TRBV2 and TRBJ1-6; 7 nucleotides align to TRBD1. The length of the CDR3 is 13 residues. Germline assignment: CDR1 SNHLY and CDR2 FYNNEI. V was pared by 9 bases and J by 9 bases, with 8 bases of the junction left unmatched. CDR3 sequence (DNA): TGTGCCAGTAAGGACCAGGGGGGTTCACCCCTCCACTTT. Its protein product is CASKDQGGSPLHF.

The genes are TRBV6-5 and TRBJ2-3, with TRBD2 matching 8 bases. J lost 0 bases, V lost 5 bases, and 4 bases had no gene match. The CDR3 is 15 amino acids. CDR1 and CDR2 from the germline V gene are MNHEY and SVGAGI. The CDR3 sequence: CASSLSGVSTDTQYF. DNA for the CDR3: TGTGCCAGCAGTCTTAGCGGGGTGAGCACAGATACGCAGTATTTT.